A single T cell receptor (beta chain) is shown here with its context. The antigen remains undetermined. CDR1 and CDR2 from the germline V gene are SGHAT and FQNNGV. This CDR3 region has 14 residues. The data derive from a study of T cells expressing NK-cell markers. General study findings and limits: The CD3+CD56-NKG2C+ fraction was also led by these clonotypes in a few donors. Expanded NKG2C+ T cell clones had unclear HCMV specificity. Dominant NKG2C+ clonotypes were found to form roughly 1.0-7.0% of CD8+ T cells in a handful of donors.

TCRdb processed the 5' RACE reads again and assigns one entry to each CDR3 protein, with no DNA. The listing contains fewer than 200,000 distinct CDR3 sequences. The sequence was collected from a woman aged 18 to 69 in good health. The specimen was blood T cells: a sorted CD56 or NKG2C T cell subset, CD4+ or CD8+ T cells, or bulk PBMC T cells (not recorded which). The rearrangement joins TRBV11-2 to TRBJ1-4; TCRdb's D call of TRBD1 is untestable without DNA. The CDR3 loop reads CASRPSGANEKLFF.